The present T cell receptor delta chain was sequenced within a study of delta chains in infants with herpesvirus infections. Study-level background: Postnatally CMV-infected infants were checked for a public fetal Vdelta1/Vgamma8 clonotype.

Study-wide results and caveats: Among Vdelta1 cells, the public clonotype apparently waned within 2 to 3 months.

PBMC RNA was reverse transcribed using gamma-chain- and delta-chain-specific primers. TCRdb fed the RT-PCR reads into CATT to redo clone calling. The sample includes 560 or so delta-chain clones, about two fifths seen only once; the top ten take 18%. CDR1 is TSWWSYY and CDR2 is QGS in the germline V gene. The trim removed 5 bases at V and 5 bases at J, leaving 32 bases unmatched. There are 24 residues in the CDR3. This clone is categorized as medium-sized (0.01 to 0.1%). The antigen is not known. The sample in question was peripheral blood, obtained at time point 2 of longitudinal follow-up. This receptor was taken from a human donor who was a Ugandan infant, either HIV-exposed or HIV-unexposed (not recorded which). The V call is TRDV1, the J call TRDJ1, with TRDD3 identical over 13 bases. Here the CDR3 reads CALGFKGLFLLPITGGYADDKLIF. The CDR3 DNA reads TGTGCTCTTGGGTTTAAGGGGCTCTTCCTACTCCCTATTACTGGGGGATACGCCGATGATAAACTCATCTTT.